Listed below are T cell receptor delta chains from one sample, sequenced in a study of gamma-delta T cells after stem cell transplantation. TCRdb fed the RT-PCR reads into CATT to redo clone calling. Altogether about 3,200 delta-chain clones are present, about 5% being singletons, with the ten largest covering just under 35%. The sample taken for sequencing was gamma-delta T cells. The receptors originated from a human donor. It is not recorded whose cells these are; they may come from a transplant donor. Both conserved end residues are part of each CDR3. A D gene is named only where the DNA matches it firmly. Clone size is not always given. Where it is, it says once, few, many or a class for expanded clones.

v_call: TRDV2; clone_size: NA; d_call: TRDD3; cdr3_aa: CACEGLRLGDTYTDKLIF
v_call: TRDV2; clone_size: many; d_call: TRDD3; cdr3_aa: CACDTMKGTGLGDGLTAQLFF
v_call: TRDV2; clone_size: NA; d_call: TRDD3; cdr3_aa: CACDTVGRDTGTDKLIF
v_call: TRDV2; clone_size: few; d_call: TRDD3; cdr3_aa: CACDTVPHVLGDKLTVTDKLIF
v_call: TRDV2; clone_size: many; d_call: NA; cdr3_aa: CACDTVRGVGRVRTDKLIF
v_call: TRDV2; clone_size: NA; d_call: TRDD3; cdr3_aa: CACDTVGDTPSGDKLIF
v_call: TRDV2; clone_size: medium-sized; d_call: TRDD3; cdr3_aa: CACDPLVLGEFTDKLIF
v_call: TRDV2; clone_size: NA; d_call: TRDD3; cdr3_aa: CACDTVMGDTSTDKLIF
v_call: TRDV2; clone_size: NA; d_call: TRDD3; cdr3_aa: CACDSVLGDKGDTRQMFF
v_call: TRDV2; clone_size: few; d_call: TRDD3; cdr3_aa: CACDFLGDSTDKLIF
v_call: TRDV2; clone_size: many; d_call: TRDD3; cdr3_aa: CACDPLGDTLKGSWDTRQMFF
v_call: TRDV2; clone_size: NA; d_call: TRDD3; cdr3_aa: CACDALLGDTKPDKLIF
v_call: TRDV2; clone_size: NA; d_call: TRDD3; cdr3_aa: CACDSLLGDTQNTDKLIF
v_call: TRDV2; clone_size: few; d_call: TRDD3; cdr3_aa: CACDRLGDTEGHTDKLIF
v_call: TRDV2; clone_size: NA; d_call: TRDD3; cdr3_aa: CACHTLGEPTDKLIF
v_call: TRDV2; clone_size: NA; d_call: TRDD3; cdr3_aa: CACDSLLGGPRDTDKLIF
v_call: TRDV2; clone_size: medium-sized; d_call: TRDD3; cdr3_aa: CACEVLGAQWDTDKLIF
v_call: TRDV2; clone_size: few; d_call: TRDD3; cdr3_aa: CACDRLGDPEDTDKLIF
v_call: TRDV2; clone_size: hyperexpanded; d_call: NA; cdr3_aa: CACDTLSSLTSGDKLIF
v_call: TRDV2; clone_size: few; d_call: TRDD3; cdr3_aa: CACDLLGIHTDKLIF
v_call: TRDV2; clone_size: NA; d_call: TRDD3; cdr3_aa: CACDSVEGDTISWDTRQMFF
v_call: TRDV2; clone_size: few; d_call: TRDD3; cdr3_aa: CACDSLLGDSTDKLIF
v_call: TRDV2; clone_size: NA; d_call: TRDD3; cdr3_aa: CACDTVGDPTYTDKLIF
v_call: TRDV2; clone_size: NA; d_call: TRDD3; cdr3_aa: CACDTLNLGGHTDKLIF
v_call: TRDV1; clone_size: many; d_call: TRDD3; cdr3_aa: CALGEKSGDGKLIF
v_call: TRDV2; clone_size: medium-sized; d_call: TRDD3; cdr3_aa: CACDTVGLGDTVVDKLIF
v_call: TRDV2; clone_size: medium-sized; d_call: TRDD3; cdr3_aa: CACDLLLGMARDKLIF
v_call: TRDV2; clone_size: NA; d_call: TRDD3; cdr3_aa: CACDTVLGEYTDKLIF
v_call: TRDV2; clone_size: NA; d_call: TRDD3; cdr3_aa: CACDTDVLGDTRDTDKLIF
v_call: TRDV2; clone_size: few; d_call: TRDD3; cdr3_aa: CACDFVGDTRTDKLIF
v_call: TRDV2; clone_size: medium-sized; d_call: TRDD3; cdr3_aa: CACDDVLGDNSPSYTDKLIF
v_call: TRDV2; clone_size: many; d_call: TRDD3; cdr3_aa: CACDTVQGGGYTDKLIF
v_call: TRDV2; clone_size: NA; d_call: TRDD3; cdr3_aa: CACKELGDSTDKLIF
v_call: TRDV2; clone_size: few; d_call: TRDD3; cdr3_aa: CACDTMAGGSDKLIF
v_call: TRDV2; clone_size: medium-sized; d_call: NA; cdr3_aa: CACDTVGFRGTDKLIF
v_call: TRDV2; clone_size: few; d_call: NA; cdr3_aa: CACDTVTHPGDFYTDKLIF
v_call: TRDV2; clone_size: medium-sized; d_call: TRDD3; cdr3_aa: CACDTLGDRSDKLIF
v_call: TRDV2; clone_size: medium-sized; d_call: NA; cdr3_aa: CACDTIWGDYTDKLIF
v_call: TRDV2; clone_size: medium-sized; d_call: NA; cdr3_aa: CACDTVLGRTWDTRQMFF
v_call: TRDV2; clone_size: NA; d_call: TRDD3; cdr3_aa: CACKELGDSTDKLIF
v_call: TRDV2; clone_size: NA; d_call: TRDD3; cdr3_aa: CACDPLLGDTVDRKLIF
v_call: TRDV2; clone_size: few; d_call: TRDD3; cdr3_aa: CACDGLGDTRDTDKLIF
v_call: TRDV2; clone_size: NA; d_call: TRDD3; cdr3_aa: CACDTVGDTEGHTDKLIF